A single T cell receptor (beta chain) is shown here with its context. The germline gives CDR1 PRHDT, CDR2 FYEKMQ (reference sequence). The CDR3 runs 17 residues. Deletions cut 5 bases from V and 4 bases from J, with 22 bases between. As processed by the authors: Amplifying reference gene primers gave estimates of nucleated cell counts. Sequencing was performed with immunoSEQ multiplex PCR; in TCRdb, only in-frame clones are kept and a portion is missing. V, J and clone size were drawn from that table, and D and trimming were deduced from the DNA. The sample consists of about 100,000 clones, over 75% of them appearing once. The data stem from a study of blood T cell repertoires in COVID-19. At the level of the study: The study drew acute and convalescent COVID-19 samples from the United States, Italy and Spain.

The rearrangement uses TRBV13 and TRBJ2-3; TRBD1 is a possible D gene (8 bases). The clonotype originates from a man aged 25 to 40 in a cohort sampled during active COVID-19. Specimen: peripheral blood. CDR3 in amino acids: CASSGPDRAGAADTQYF. DNA of the CDR3: TGTGCCAGCAGCGGGCCGGACAGGGCGGGGGCGGCAGATACGCAGTATTTT.